Listed below are T cell receptor beta chains from one sample, sequenced in a study of cytomegalovirus exposure and HLA in healthy donors. The table came from immunoSEQ multiplex PCR; TCRdb's copy has only in-frame clones and leaves some out. The sample consists of 200,000 or so clones, around 73% of them appearing once. The sequenced sample was PBMCs. Receptors originate from a male donor in good health and CMV-seronegative. Both conserved end residues are part of each CDR3. Each record gives: D gene, clone size, J gene, V gene, CDR3 protein, CDR3 DNA. A D gene is named only where the DNA matches it firmly. Rows give clone size only sometimes, using once, few, many, or a class for an expanded clone.

d_call: TRBD1; clone_size: -; j_call: TRBJ1-4; v_call: TRBV19; cdr3_aa: CASRDRANEKLFF; cdr3_nt: TGTGCCAGCCGTGACAGGGCGAATGAAAAACTGTTTTTT
d_call: TRBD1; clone_size: -; j_call: TRBJ1-1; v_call: TRBV7-2; cdr3_aa: CASSQRTGAGNTEAFF; cdr3_nt: TGTGCCAGCAGCCAGAGGACAGGGGCGGGGAACACTGAAGCTTTCTTT
d_call: -; clone_size: -; j_call: TRBJ2-7; v_call: TRBV19; cdr3_aa: CASSSSVSYEQYF; cdr3_nt: TGTGCCAGTAGTTCCTCCGTGTCCTACGAGCAGTACTTC
d_call: TRBD1; clone_size: -; j_call: TRBJ1-1; v_call: TRBV5-1; cdr3_aa: CASSLVTGGHEAFF; cdr3_nt: TGCGCCAGCAGCCTAGTTACAGGGGGCCATGAAGCTTTCTTT
d_call: -; clone_size: few; j_call: TRBJ1-2; v_call: TRBV7-9; cdr3_aa: CASSLSRPEGGYTF; cdr3_nt: TGTGCCAGCAGCTTAAGTCGCCCGGAGGGAGGCTACACCTTC
d_call: -; clone_size: -; j_call: TRBJ2-1; v_call: TRBV11-3; cdr3_aa: CASSQTVASWSSEQFF; cdr3_nt: TGTGCCAGCAGCCAAACTGTGGCTAGCTGGTCAAGTGAGCAGTTCTTC
d_call: TRBD1; clone_size: -; j_call: TRBJ2-5; v_call: TRBV7-7; cdr3_aa: CATGALEQETQYF; cdr3_nt: TGTGCTACAGGGGCCCTGGAACAAGAGACCCAGTACTTC
d_call: -; clone_size: few; j_call: TRBJ1-1; v_call: TRBV7-2; cdr3_aa: CASSLTPGTEAFF; cdr3_nt: TGTGCCAGCAGTTTAACCCCGGGGACAGAAGCTTTCTTT
d_call: TRBD2; clone_size: -; j_call: TRBJ2-7; v_call: TRBV27; cdr3_aa: CASSLSQRGSYEQYF; cdr3_nt: TGTGCCAGCAGTTTATCACAGCGGGGCTCCTACGAGCAGTACTTC
d_call: TRBD2; clone_size: few; j_call: TRBJ2-7; v_call: TRBV6-5; cdr3_aa: CATREARIYEQYF; cdr3_nt: TGTGCCACCCGGGAGGCCCGAATTTACGAGCAGTACTTC
d_call: -; clone_size: few; j_call: TRBJ2-4; v_call: TRBV29-1; cdr3_aa: CSVESGVNIQYF; cdr3_nt: TGCAGCGTTGAGTCAGGGGTCAACATTCAGTACTTC
d_call: TRBD2; clone_size: -; j_call: TRBJ2-5; v_call: TRBV28; cdr3_aa: CASSPPGGAETQYF; cdr3_nt: TGTGCCAGCAGTCCCCCGGGGGGGGCTGAGACCCAGTACTTC
d_call: -; clone_size: -; j_call: TRBJ1-1; v_call: TRBV4-2; cdr3_aa: CASSQDGGEAFF; cdr3_nt: TGTGCCAGCAGCCAAGACGGCGGTGAAGCTTTCTTT
d_call: TRBD2; clone_size: few; j_call: TRBJ2-7; v_call: TRBV4-1; cdr3_aa: CASSQAPGTSGYEQYF; cdr3_nt: TGCGCCAGCAGCCAAGCCCCCGGGACTAGCGGCTACGAGCAGTACTTC
d_call: -; clone_size: few; j_call: TRBJ2-7; v_call: TRBV4-1; cdr3_aa: CASSQVTGRVPYEQYF; cdr3_nt: TGCGCCAGCAGCCAGGTAACAGGGAGAGTTCCCTACGAGCAGTACTTC
d_call: -; clone_size: -; j_call: TRBJ1-1; v_call: TRBV19; cdr3_aa: CASSIVGQGNTEAFF; cdr3_nt: TGTGCCAGTAGTATAGTAGGGCAGGGGAACACTGAAGCTTTCTTT
d_call: -; clone_size: -; j_call: TRBJ2-3; v_call: TRBV5-1; cdr3_aa: CASSLGQFTDTQYF; cdr3_nt: TGCGCCAGCAGCTTGGGACAGTTCACAGATACGCAGTATTTT
d_call: TRBD1; clone_size: -; j_call: TRBJ2-3; v_call: TRBV15; cdr3_aa: CATSRRTGATDTQYF; cdr3_nt: TGTGCCACCAGCAGGCGGACAGGTGCAACAGATACGCAGTATTTT
d_call: -; clone_size: -; j_call: TRBJ2-3; v_call: TRBV11-3; cdr3_aa: CASSTSGRSTDTQYF; cdr3_nt: TGTGCCAGCAGCACCAGCGGACGGAGCACAGATACGCAGTATTTT
d_call: TRBD1; clone_size: -; j_call: TRBJ1-2; v_call: TRBV11-2; cdr3_aa: CASSRQGRANYGYTF; cdr3_nt: TGTGCCAGCAGTCGACAGGGAAGGGCGAACTATGGCTACACCTTC
d_call: TRBD1; clone_size: -; j_call: TRBJ1-6; v_call: TRBV5-4; cdr3_aa: CASRYRGSNSPLHF; cdr3_nt: TGTGCCAGCAGGTACAGGGGGAGCAATTCACCCCTCCACTTT
d_call: TRBD2; clone_size: once; j_call: TRBJ2-7; v_call: TRBV7-3; cdr3_aa: CASSLTGGRLDEQYF; cdr3_nt: TGTGCCAGCAGCTTAACGGGCGGGAGACTCGACGAGCAGTACTTC
d_call: TRBD1; clone_size: -; j_call: TRBJ1-2; v_call: TRBV27; cdr3_aa: CASSPGQGVRFGYTF; cdr3_nt: TGTGCCAGCAGTCCAGGACAGGGTGTACGGTTTGGCTACACCTTC
d_call: TRBD1; clone_size: few; j_call: TRBJ1-1; v_call: TRBV5-1; cdr3_aa: CATGTGGNTEAFF; cdr3_nt: TGCGCCACCGGGACAGGGGGGAACACTGAAGCTTTCTTT
d_call: -; clone_size: -; j_call: TRBJ2-7; v_call: TRBV27; cdr3_aa: CASSLGPHSNVTGSYEQYF; cdr3_nt: TGTGCCAGCAGTTTGGGCCCCCATTCGAACGTTACGGGGTCCTACGAGCAGTACTTC
d_call: -; clone_size: few; j_call: TRBJ2-3; v_call: TRBV20-1; cdr3_aa: CSAQGGYTQYF; cdr3_nt: TGCAGTGCCCAGGGTGGGTATACGCAGTATTTT
d_call: -; clone_size: -; j_call: TRBJ2-1; v_call: TRBV10-2; cdr3_aa: CASSDSGSYNEQFF; cdr3_nt: TGCGCCAGCAGTGACTCCGGTAGCTACAATGAGCAGTTCTTC
d_call: TRBD1; clone_size: -; j_call: TRBJ1-1; v_call: TRBV4-1; cdr3_aa: CASSRDRGGNTEAFF; cdr3_nt: TGCGCCAGCAGCCGGGACAGGGGCGGGAACACTGAAGCTTTCTTT
d_call: -; clone_size: -; j_call: TRBJ2-7; v_call: TRBV9; cdr3_aa: CASSVGGSGDSYEQYF; cdr3_nt: TGTGCCAGCAGCGTAGGGGGGTCAGGGGACTCCTACGAGCAGTACTTC
d_call: TRBD2; clone_size: -; j_call: TRBJ2-1; v_call: TRBV18; cdr3_aa: CASVLAGGSSYNEQFF; cdr3_nt: TGTGCCAGCGTACTAGCGGGGGGGAGCTCCTACAATGAGCAGTTCTTC
d_call: -; clone_size: once; j_call: TRBJ2-1; v_call: TRBV7-9; cdr3_aa: CASKEDGDEQFF; cdr3_nt: TGTGCCAGCAAGGAGGATGGGGATGAGCAGTTCTTC
d_call: -; clone_size: -; j_call: TRBJ2-3; v_call: TRBV6-5; cdr3_aa: CASSYQGDTQYF; cdr3_nt: TGTGCCAGCAGTTATCAGGGGGATACGCAGTATTTT
d_call: -; clone_size: -; j_call: TRBJ1-1; v_call: TRBV5-4; cdr3_aa: CASSAGGIDEAFF; cdr3_nt: TGTGCCAGCAGCGCCGGGGGGATTGATGAAGCTTTCTTT
d_call: -; clone_size: -; j_call: TRBJ2-7; v_call: TRBV6-5; cdr3_aa: CASSYSRVACEQYF; cdr3_nt: TGTGCCAGCAGTTACTCGAGAGTAGCTTGCGAGCAGTACTTC
d_call: TRBD1; clone_size: -; j_call: TRBJ2-7; v_call: TRBV28; cdr3_aa: CASSFQGAGEQYF; cdr3_nt: TGTGCCAGCAGTTTCCAGGGGGCGGGGGAGCAGTACTTC
d_call: -; clone_size: -; j_call: TRBJ2-7; v_call: TRBV18; cdr3_aa: CASSPPSGSEQYF; cdr3_nt: TGTGCCAGCTCACCACCATCCGGTTCTGAGCAGTACTTC
d_call: -; clone_size: -; j_call: TRBJ2-7; v_call: TRBV6-5; cdr3_aa: CASSYSIYWGDYEQYF; cdr3_nt: TGTGCCAGCAGTTACTCGATTTACTGGGGGGACTACGAGCAGTACTTC
d_call: -; clone_size: -; j_call: TRBJ2-7; v_call: TRBV4-2; cdr3_aa: CASSDPSREQYF; cdr3_nt: TGTGCCAGCAGCGATCCTAGCCGCGAGCAGTACTTC
d_call: TRBD1; clone_size: -; j_call: TRBJ2-7; v_call: TRBV10-3; cdr3_aa: CAISTGQGAGEQYF; cdr3_nt: TGTGCCATCAGTACGGGACAGGGGGCTGGGGAGCAGTACTTC
d_call: -; clone_size: -; j_call: TRBJ2-2; v_call: TRBV4-1; cdr3_aa: CASSQVIAGITGELFF; cdr3_nt: TGCGCCAGCAGCCAAGTAATTGCAGGGATCACCGGGGAGCTGTTTTTT
d_call: -; clone_size: -; j_call: TRBJ1-1; v_call: TRBV18; cdr3_aa: CASSPRSNTEAFF; cdr3_nt: TGTGCCAGCTCACCGAGGTCGAACACTGAAGCTTTCTTT
d_call: -; clone_size: -; j_call: TRBJ2-7; v_call: TRBV15; cdr3_aa: CATSRGTGSYEQYF; cdr3_nt: TGTGCCACCAGCAGAGGGACGGGATCCTACGAGCAGTACTTC
d_call: TRBD2; clone_size: few; j_call: TRBJ2-7; v_call: TRBV5-3; cdr3_aa: CARSLKSGITYEQYF; cdr3_nt: TGTGCCAGAAGCTTGAAGAGCGGGATTACCTACGAGCAGTACTTC
d_call: TRBD1; clone_size: -; j_call: TRBJ2-1; v_call: TRBV5-1; cdr3_aa: CASSLTRTGVGYNEQFF; cdr3_nt: TGCGCCAGCAGCTTGACCCGGACAGGGGTGGGTTACAATGAGCAGTTCTTC
d_call: TRBD1; clone_size: -; j_call: TRBJ1-5; v_call: TRBV28; cdr3_aa: CASSTGGLQPQHF; cdr3_nt: TGTGCCAGCAGTACAGGGGGCCTACAGCCCCAGCATTTT
d_call: -; clone_size: -; j_call: TRBJ2-1; v_call: TRBV27; cdr3_aa: CASSFREFNGEQFF; cdr3_nt: TGTGCCAGCAGTTTTAGGGAGTTCAACGGTGAGCAGTTCTTC
d_call: -; clone_size: -; j_call: TRBJ2-1; v_call: TRBV2; cdr3_aa: CASSEALPVSKQFF; cdr3_nt: TGTGCCAGCAGTGAAGCTTTGCCGGTTAGTAAGCAGTTCTTC
d_call: -; clone_size: -; j_call: TRBJ2-7; v_call: TRBV19; cdr3_aa: CASTRGNGGVYEQYF; cdr3_nt: TGTGCCAGTACCCGGGGGAACGGGGGAGTCTACGAGCAGTACTTC
d_call: -; clone_size: -; j_call: TRBJ2-3; v_call: TRBV9; cdr3_aa: CASSPAVYTDTQYF; cdr3_nt: TGTGCCAGCAGCCCGGCGGTATACACAGATACGCAGTATTTT
d_call: TRBD2; clone_size: -; j_call: TRBJ2-2; v_call: TRBV30; cdr3_aa: CAWSVLAGGLTGELFF; cdr3_nt: TGTGCCTGGAGTGTTCTAGCGGGAGGGCTTACCGGGGAGCTGTTTTTT
d_call: -; clone_size: -; j_call: TRBJ2-1; v_call: TRBV4-1; cdr3_aa: CASSQDLGAPLYNEQFF; cdr3_nt: TGCGCCAGCAGCCAAGACTTGGGAGCCCCGTTATACAATGAGCAGTTCTTC
d_call: TRBD1; clone_size: -; j_call: TRBJ1-1; v_call: TRBV28; cdr3_aa: CASRPGQANTEAFF; cdr3_nt: TGTGCCAGCAGACCGGGACAGGCTAACACTGAAGCTTTCTTT
d_call: TRBD2; clone_size: -; j_call: TRBJ2-5; v_call: TRBV4-2; cdr3_aa: CASSQDDGTSGFGDGETQYF; cdr3_nt: TGTGCCAGCAGCCAAGATGATGGGACTAGCGGGTTCGGGGACGGGGAGACCCAGTACTTC
d_call: -; clone_size: few; j_call: TRBJ2-3; v_call: TRBV7-9; cdr3_aa: CASSPKGGSRAQYF; cdr3_nt: TGTGCCAGCAGCCCAAAGGGGGGGAGTAGAGCGCAGTATTTT
d_call: -; clone_size: -; j_call: TRBJ2-5; v_call: TRBV2; cdr3_aa: CASSQLGGRLETQYF; cdr3_nt: TGTGCCAGCAGCCAACTGGGGGGAAGGTTGGAGACCCAGTACTTC